The 30 T cell receptor beta chains in this list originate from one sample, sequenced in a study of shared T cell receptors in the human thymus. Profiled with immunoSEQ multiplex PCR; TCRdb holds only in-frame clones, not every one. Here the sample spans hundreds of thousands of clones, approximately 88% being singletons. Separately, the same data were catalogued under a study of human thymus T cells.

The sequenced material came from thymocytes. These receptors were taken from a boy younger than two with a congenital heart defect.

V is TRBV29-1 and J is TRBJ2-2, with TRBD2 identical over 13 bases. Germline V gene sequence: CDR1 SQVTM, CDR2 ANQGSEA. With 5 bases clipped from V and 5 bases from J, the junction kept 11 bases outside the gene matches. The CDR3 has 17 amino acids. In DNA, the CDR3 is TGCAGCGTTTCTCCCCTATCGACTAGCGGGAGGACCGGGGAGCTGTTTTTT. Translated, it gives CSVSPLSTSGRTGELFF.

This chain uses TRBV30 with TRBJ2-3; D not certain. Germline V gene lookup returns CDR1 GTSNPN and CDR2 SVGIG (reference sequence). The CDR3 length is 18 residues. Trimming stripped 1 base from V and 6 bases from J, with 26 bases between. In nucleotides, the CDR3 is TGTGCCTGGAGTGCGCCCGAGGTCGGATCCCTGGATTCGGATACGCAGTATTTT. Protein sequence: CAWSAPEVGSLDSDTQYF.

V gene TRBV21-1 combines with J gene TRBJ2-7; TRBD2 is taken as the D call from the table, unchecked against the DNA. TRBV21-1 is a listed pseudogene. The CDR3 has 19 amino acids. CDR3 sequence reads: CASSKDRSSTSGGSYEQYF. The CDR3, as DNA: TGTGCCAGCAGCAAGGACAGATCCAGTACTAGCGGGGGCTCCTACGAGCAGTACTTC.

This clone was counted only a few times. The chain carries TRBV4-2 and TRBJ2-5; a possible D gene is TRBD2 (6 bases). The end of the DNA aligns better with TRBJ2-7, so the J call may be wrong. The V gene's germline CDR1 is LGHNA and CDR2 YNFKEQ. The CDR3 runs 16 residues. The DNA for the CDR3 is TGTGCCAGCAGCCCTCTACTTCGGTCGGGGGAATACGAGCAGTACTTC. Residues: CASSPLLRSGEYEQYF.

The chain links TRBV15 to TRBJ2-7; TRBD1 matches at 7 bases. The V gene end was trimmed by 5 bases and the J gene end by 1 base; junction bases not matched to a gene: 11. The CDR3 sequence is 16 residues long. Germline V gene lookup returns CDR1 LNHNV and CDR2 YYDKDF (reference sequence). CDR3 amino acids: CATSGRGQKESYEQYF. In DNA form, the CDR3 reads TGTGCCACCAGCGGACGGGGACAGAAGGAATCCTACGAGCAGTACTTC.

The chain recombines TRBV4-1 with TRBJ2-7; 12 bases are a match to TRBD2. The CDR3 extends over 14 amino acids. V lost 9 bases to trimming and J lost 0 bases; unmatched junction nucleotides: 3. From germline, CDR1 is MGHRA and CDR2 YSYEKL. CDR3: CASSGLAGSYEQYF. CDR3 sequence (DNA): TGCGCCAGTTCGGGACTAGCGGGCTCCTACGAGCAGTACTTC.

This clone was detected once. The chain employs TRBV6-5 and TRBJ1-2; TRBD1 aligns across 8 bases. The germline CDR1 and CDR2 sequences are MNHEY and SVGAGI. The CDR3 has 15 amino acids. V trimming: 0 bases; J trimming: 7 bases; junction bases outside the gene matches: 7. CDR3 amino acids: CASSYSRQGATGYTF. CDR3 DNA: TGTGCCAGCAGTTACTCGAGGCAGGGGGCCACTGGCTACACCTTC.

J is TRBJ2-1 and V is TRBV28, with TRBD2 matching over 7 bases. The junction had 16 bases not matched to a gene; V was cut back by 6 bases and J by 8 bases. Germline CDR1 is MDHEN and CDR2 is SYDVKM. The CDR3 has 16 amino acids. CDR3 bases: TGTGCCAGCAGCGGGCTAGCGGCCTTCAAAGGGGATGAGCAGTTCTTC. Translating it yields CASSGLAAFKGDEQFF. Complete variable domain (other parts from reference TRBV28 and TRBJ2-1): DVKVTQSSRYLVKRTGEKVFLECVQDMDHENMFWYRQDPGLGLRLIYFSYDVKMKEKGDIPEGYSVSREKKERFSLILESASTNQTSMYLCASSGLAAFKGDEQFFGPGTRLTVL.

This clone is a singleton in its sample. This rearrangement joins TRBV27 to TRBJ2-2, with a possible D match to TRBD2 (5 bases). The CDR3 is 16 amino acids. V was cut by 5 bases and J by 1 base, with 14 bases left in between. CDR1 and CDR2 (germline): MNHEY, SMNVEV (reference sequence). The CDR3 protein is CASSQKGGQNTGELFF. The CDR3 region has the DNA TGTGCCAGCAGTCAGAAGGGCGGGCAGAACACCGGGGAGCTGTTTTTT.

This chain uses TRBV13 with TRBJ1-2, with TRBD1 matching over 11 bases. The germline gives CDR1 PRHDT, CDR2 FYEKMQ (reference sequence). The CDR3 totals 15 residues. V lost 2 bases and J lost 8; bases outside the gene matches: 7. The CDR3 sequence is CASSLQDRGLEGYTF. The CDR3 coding sequence is TGTGCCAGCAGCTTACAGGACAGGGGGCTGGAGGGCTACACCTTC.

J is TRBJ2-7 and V is TRBV27; TRBD2 agrees at 11 bases. V dropped 2 bases and J dropped 0; count of bases not matched to a gene: 6. The CDR3 is 17 amino acids. CDR1 is MNHEY and CDR2 is SMNVEV in the germline V gene (reference sequence). CDR3 sequence reads: CASSLTSGGHSSYEQYF. DNA for the CDR3: TGTGCCAGCAGTTTAACTAGCGGGGGCCATAGCTCCTACGAGCAGTACTTC.

The chain recombines TRBV4-3 with TRBJ2-3; TRBD2 matches at 7 bases. The CDR3 is 16 amino acids. Germline loops: CDR1 LGHNA, CDR2 YSLEER. V was clipped by 2 bases and J by 2 bases; unmatched bases: 7. The CDR3 sequence is CASSQPREGFTDTQYF. CDR3 coding DNA: TGCGCCAGCAGCCAACCAAGGGAGGGCTTCACAGATACGCAGTATTTT.

CDR3 sequence (DNA): TGTGCCAGCAGCCCGTCCCGGGACAGGGTTGGCGGCTACACCTTC. The encoded protein is CASSPSRDRVGGYTF. The rearrangement joins TRBV14 to TRBJ1-2, with 9 nucleotides matching TRBD1. Per the germline V gene, CDR1 is SGHDN and CDR2 is FVKESK. Germline trimming cut 4 bases from V and 8 bases from J; bases unmatched to any gene: 11. The CDR3 extends over 15 amino acids.

The chain is built from TRBV7-2 and TRBJ2-7; D may be TRBD1 (6 bases). The V gene lost 4 bases and the J gene lost 4 bases, with 11 bases spanning the gap. In germline, CDR1 is SGHTA, CDR2 FQGNSA. This CDR3 has 13 residues. As DNA, the CDR3 is TGTGCCAGCAGCTCCTCACAGGGATACGAGCAGTACTTC. This sequence encodes CASSSSQGYEQYF.

V and J are TRBV7-2 and TRBJ2-5, with 12 positions matching TRBD2. The V gene end was trimmed by 5 bases and the J gene end by 5 bases; junction bases not matched to a gene: 9. CDR3 length: 16 amino acids. In germline, CDR1 is SGHTA, CDR2 FQGNSA. The CDR3 nucleotides are TGTGCCAGCAGCATCTCACTAGCGGGAGGAGGGGAGACCCAGTACTTC. Translating gives CASSISLAGGGETQYF.

This chain uses TRBV2 with TRBJ2-7, with TRBD2 matching 8 bases. The CDR3 length is 18 residues. V gave up 0 bases and J gave up 4 bases; unmatched junction bases: 14. Germline loops: CDR1 SNHLY, CDR2 FYNNEI. This CDR3 is CASSEALVAGGRNYEQYF. DNA of the CDR3: TGTGCCAGCAGTGAAGCGCTGGTGGCGGGAGGTCGGAATTACGAGCAGTACTTC. The full variable domain, completed using reference TRBV2 and TRBJ2-7, is EPEVTQTPSHQVTQMGQEVILRCVPISNHLYFYWYRQILGQKVEFLVSFYNNEISEKSEIFDDQFSVERPDGSNFTLKIRSTKLEDSAMYFCASSEALVAGGRNYEQYFGPGTRLTVT.

The chain joins TRBV10-3 to TRBJ2-1; TRBD2 matches 7 bases. Germline CDR1 and CDR2: ENHRY and SYGVKD. V was pared by 2 bases and J by 3 bases, with 4 bases of the junction left unmatched. CDR3 length: 15 amino acids. The CDR3 coding sequence is TGTGCCATCAGTGAGGCAGCGGGAAGCTACAATGAGCAGTTCTTC. This sequence encodes CAISEAAGSYNEQFF.

The chain recombines TRBV4-2 with TRBJ2-2, with no clear D. This CDR3 has 17 amino acids. Trimming took off 0 bases at V and 6 bases at J, with 17 bases between the two ends. CDR1 is LGHNA and CDR2 is YNFKEQ in the germline V gene. In DNA form, the CDR3 reads TGTGCCAGCAGCCAAGATTTCGGTAACCCAGGCCCCGGGGAGCTGTTTTTT. It encodes CASSQDFGNPGPGELFF.

The rearrangement links TRBV29-1 to TRBJ2-3, with TRBD1 matching over 9 bases. V was pared by 6 bases and J by 0 bases, with 4 bases of the junction left unmatched. From germline, CDR1 is SQVTM and CDR2 ANQGSEA. This CDR3 comprises 14 residues. The CDR3 here is CSVVGQGSTDTQYF. The CDR3 DNA reads as TGCAGCGTCGTAGGACAGGGGAGCACAGATACGCAGTATTTT.

The V and J genes are TRBV4-1 and TRBJ2-7; 7 bases are shared with TRBD2. The CDR3 runs to 15 residues. V trimming: 0 bases; J trimming: 6 bases; junction bases outside the gene matches: 8. Germline V CDR1 and CDR2: MGHRA, YSYEKL. The CDR3 nucleotides are TGCGCCAGCAGCCAAGATCCCGCGGGAGTTGGCGAGCAGTACTTC. This codes for CASSQDPAGVGEQYF.

The V call is TRBV6-1, the J call TRBJ1-2; 7 positions agree with TRBD1. The CDR3 has 15 residues. CDR1 and CDR2 (germline): MNHNS, SASEGT. With V trimmed by 7 bases and J by 6 bases, 14 bases remained unmatched. CDR3 in amino acids: CASIPRRGRGNGYTF. DNA for the CDR3: TGTGCCAGCATCCCTAGGAGGGGGCGAGGGAATGGCTACACCTTC.

This clone was counted only a few times. The chain has TRBV4-3 and TRBJ1-1; D call uncertain. The CDR3 is 12 residues long. CDR1 and CDR2 (germline): LGHNA, YSLEER. Trimming took off 2 bases at V and 7 bases at J, with 8 bases between the two ends. For the CDR3, the DNA is TGCGCCAGCAGCCAAAGTAGAGGTGAAGCTTTCTTT. Translated: CASSQSRGEAFF.

The V and J genes are TRBV27 and TRBJ2-3, with a possible D match to TRBD2 (6 bases). There are 17 residues in the CDR3. Germline V gene lookup returns CDR1 MNHEY and CDR2 SMNVEV (reference sequence). V lost 6 bases, J lost 0 bases, and 19 bases lay in between. The CDR3 DNA reads TGTGCCAGCAGCCCTCCGGAGCGGGTTGGTAGCACAGATACGCAGTATTTT. Translated: CASSPPERVGSTDTQYF.

The chain employs TRBV7-3 and TRBJ2-2; D is possibly TRBD2 (6 bases). Germline V lookup: CDR1 SGHTA, CDR2 FQGTGA. CDR3 size: 14 residues. Trimming stripped 5 bases from V and 4 bases from J, with 11 bases between. In DNA, the CDR3 is TGTGCCAGCAGCCCTCAGCGGGCCACCGGGGAGCTGTTTTTT. It yields the protein CASSPQRATGELFF.

The chain carries TRBV11-2 and TRBJ2-1, with TRBD2 as a possible D gene (5 bases). The CDR3 is made up of 12 amino acids. Trimming took off 4 bases at V and 6 bases at J, with 7 bases between the two ends. Looked up from germline, CDR1 is SGHAT and CDR2 is FQNNGV. The CDR3: CASSSRGNEQFF. The CDR3 DNA reads TGTGCCAGCAGCTCCCGGGGCAATGAGCAGTTCTTC.

This clone showed up just once. This chain's CDR3 is CASSFGLAGPYEQYF. Written as DNA, the CDR3 is TGTGCCAGCAGCTTCGGACTAGCGGGCCCCTACGAGCAGTACTTC. The chain employs TRBV7-6 and TRBJ2-7; 11 bases match TRBD2. J was trimmed by 2 bases and V by 3 bases; bases with no gene match: 3. This CDR3 has 15 residues. In germline, CDR1 is SGHVS, CDR2 FNYEAQ.

The rearrangement joins TRBV7-9 to TRBJ2-7; 9 bases are shared with TRBD2. The CDR3 length is 15 residues. CDR1 and CDR2 from the germline V gene are SEHNR and FQNEAQ (reference sequence). Trimming took 0 bases from V and 5 from J; bases not matched to a gene: 5. The CDR3 DNA reads TGTGCCAGCAGCTTAGCGGTAGCGGGAGCCCACGAGCAGTACTTC. It codes for CASSLAVAGAHEQYF. The full variable domain, in which reference TRBV7-9 and TRBJ2-7 provide the parts outside the CDR3, is DTGVSQNPRHKITKRGQNVTFRCDPISEHNRLYWYRQTLGQGPEFLTYFQNEAQLEKSRLLSDRFSAERPKGSFSTLEIQRTEQGDSAMYLCASSLAVAGAHEQYFGPGTRLTVT.

The chain joins TRBV29-1 to TRBJ2-1; possibly TRBD2 for D (6 bases). This CDR3 spans 15 amino acids. V was trimmed by 3 bases and J by 0 bases, leaving 12 bases between them. Germline CDR1 SQVTM, CDR2 ANQGSEA. CDR3 residues: CSVDLAASSYNEQFF. The CDR3, as DNA: TGCAGCGTTGATTTAGCGGCAAGCTCCTACAATGAGCAGTTCTTC.

In this sample, this clone turned up a few times. The chain recombines TRBV2 with TRBJ1-5; TRBD1 matches 8 bases. After removal of 7 bases from V and 4 bases from J, the junction contained 6 bases not matched to a gene. CDR1 is SNHLY and CDR2 is FYNNEI in the germline V gene. CDR3 length: 14 residues. CDR3 sequence: CASTTGGRNQPQHF. The CDR3 bases are TGTGCCAGCACAACAGGGGGGCGGAATCAGCCCCAGCATTTT.

The rearrangement uses TRBV4-3 and TRBJ2-1; 9 bases line up with TRBD2. The CDR3 sequence is 18 residues long. V shed 2 bases, J shed 6 bases, and the junction held 14 bases outside the gene matches. CDR1 is LGHNA and CDR2 is YSLEER in the germline V gene. The CDR3 region has the DNA TGCGCCAGCAGCCAAACAGGTACCGGCGGGAGGGTCAGCAATGAGCAGTTCTTC. Its protein is CASSQTGTGGRVSNEQFF.